What follows are 25 T cell receptor beta chains derived from one specimen sequenced in a study of T cells generated in artificial thymic organoids. Semi-nested PCR with reverse primers in the TRAC or TRBC constant regions amplified each chain separately. Each CDR3 protein gets one entry after TCRdb re-called the 5' RACE reads with MiXCR. Among around 3,000 distinct CDR3 sequences listed, roughly 34% were seen once. Sequenced: naive CD8+ T cells from blood. Sample subset: CD3+TCRalphabeta+CD8SP T cells; for blood, CD45RO-CCR7+ naive CD8+ T cells. The receptors were gathered from a human donor who gave cord blood stem cells for thymic organoid culture, a cardiac surgery patient who gave postnatal thymus, or a blood donor (not recorded which).

This clonotype is termed medium-sized. V is TRBV27 and J is TRBJ2-2; possible D gene TRBD2, 6 bases. The ends were cut back, 6 bases at V and 6 bases at J, with 11 bases in the middle. CDR3 length: 13 residues. The germline gives CDR1 MNHEY, CDR2 SMNVEV (reference sequence). CDR3 coding DNA: TGTGCCAGCAGAACCACTAGCCCCGGGGAGCTGTTTTTT. Translated: CASRTTSPGELFF.

The genes are TRBV3-1 and TRBJ2-3; D gene unclear. The germline CDR1 and CDR2 sequences are LGHDT and YNNKEL (reference sequence). V lost 2 bases and J 0 bases, leaving 9 bases between the germline ends. This CDR3 spans 15 amino acids. As DNA, the CDR3 is TGTGCCAGCAGCCAATTGACCCAGAGCACAGATACGCAGTATTTT. Its translation is CASSQLTQSTDTQYF.

With regard to this clonotype: A much more abundant neighbour one base away suggests this may be a read error. The chain links TRBV20-1 to TRBJ2-5; TRBD2 agrees at 7 bases. The ends lost 6 bases at V and 9 bases at J; junction bases unmatched: 16. Germline-derived CDR1 and CDR2 are DFQATT and SNEGSKA (reference sequence). The CDR3 runs 14 residues. The CDR3 nucleotides read TGCAGTGCGGGGGGGGACGTGGACGGGGAGGCCCAGTACTTC. This sequence encodes CSAGGDVDGEAQYF.

V gene TRBV5-4 combines with J gene TRBJ2-1; tentatively, D is TRBD2 (7 bases). The V and J ends lost 4 bases and 9 bases respectively, with 11 bases between them. CDR3 length: 12 amino acids. Per the germline V gene, CDR1 is SGHNT and CDR2 is YYREEE (reference sequence). CDR3 sequence (DNA): TGTGCCAGCAGCCCGGGGGGCGGTGAGCAGTTCTTC. The encoded protein is CASSPGGGEQFF.

This clonotype is deemed medium-sized (0.01 to 0.1%). This chain links TRBV12-5 with TRBJ1-2, with D unresolved. This CDR3 is built from 16 residues. CDR1 LGHNT and CDR2 FRNRAP come from the germline V gene. V was pared by 2 bases and J by 5 bases, with 18 bases between. The CDR3 spells CASGLFKRASWYGYTF. Written as DNA, the CDR3 is TGTGCTAGTGGTTTGTTTAAAAGGGCTAGTTGGTATGGCTACACCTTC. Full variable domain (outside the CDR3, taken from reference TRBV12-5 and TRBJ1-2): DARVTQTPRHKVTEMGQEVTMRCQPILGHNTVFWYRQTMMQGLELLAYFRNRAPLDDSGMPKDRFSAEMPDATLATLKIQPSEPRDSAVYFCASGLFKRASWYGYTFGSGTRLTVV.

This clonotype appeared a few times. The CDR3 bases are TGTGCCAGCAGCCAAGTCCGTTCAGCGGACACCGGGGAGCTGTTTTTT. It specifies CASSQVRSADTGELFF. This chain joins TRBV3-1 and TRBJ2-2; D may be TRBD2 (5 bases). The CDR3 has 16 residues. Germline V gene lookup returns CDR1 LGHDT and CDR2 YNNKEL (reference sequence). V was clipped by 1 base and J by 3 bases, with 12 bases between them.

In the case of this clonotype: Given a much more abundant clone one base away, this may be a read error. Here the CDR3 reads CASRSTATTEAYF. CDR3 nucleotide sequence: TGTGCCAGCAGATCAACAGCAACCACTGAAGCTTACTTT. This chain connects TRBV27 to TRBJ1-1; D remains ambiguous. CDR3 size: 13 residues. Germline V CDR1 and CDR2: MNHEY, SMNVEV (reference sequence).

This clonotype is judged medium-sized. The chain is built from TRBV7-9 and TRBJ2-2; D is unresolved. Trimming took 5 bases from V and 10 from J, leaving 17 bases between them. Germline CDR1 and CDR2: SEHNR and FQNEAQ (reference sequence). The CDR3 is 14 residues long. CDR3 loop: CASSPGGAQEELFF. CDR3 in DNA: TGTGCCAGCAGCCCCGGTGGAGCCCAGGAGGAGCTGTTTTTT.

This rearrangement joins TRBV28 to TRBJ2-1; 13 positions agree with TRBD2. The CDR3 spans 19 residues. The germline V gene encodes CDR1 MDHEN and CDR2 SYDVKM. Losses at the gene ends were 4 bases for V and 0 bases for J; bases not matched to a gene: 9. The CDR3 is CASSSGTSGTFISYNEQFF. For the CDR3, the DNA is TGTGCCAGCAGTTCCGGGACTAGCGGGACCTTCATCTCCTACAATGAGCAGTTCTTC.

J is TRBJ2-7 and V is TRBV20-1; TRBD2 matches 15 bases. Germline loops: CDR1 DFQATT, CDR2 SNEGSKA (reference sequence). After removal of 6 bases from V and 2 bases from J, the junction contained 17 bases not matched to a gene. The CDR3 is 19 residues long. The DNA of the CDR3 is TGCAGTGCAATCCCGGGAGCGCGGACTAGCGGGAGGGGTGCCTACGAGCAGTACTTC. Its protein product is CSAIPGARTSGRGAYEQYF.

This clonotype has only a few counts. The CDR3 spells CASSYFSGGARTYEQYF. For the CDR3, the DNA is TGTGCCAGCAGTTACTTCTCAGGGGGCGCGAGGACCTACGAGCAGTACTTC. This chain uses TRBV6-2 or TRBV6-3 with TRBJ2-7; 8 bases line up with TRBD1. This CDR3 is built from 17 residues. Trimming took 1 base from V and 2 from J; bases not matched to a gene: 10. Germline V gives CDR1 MNHEY, CDR2 SVGEGT.

This clonotype was found a few times. V usage is TRBV7-9 and J usage is TRBJ2-7, with D possibly matching TRBD1 (6 bases). The germline CDR1 and CDR2 sequences are SEHNR and FQNEAQ (reference sequence). This CDR3 is built from 12 residues. Trimming stripped 5 bases from V and 3 bases from J, with 8 bases between. For the CDR3, the DNA is TGTGCCAGCAGCCAGGGGCGCTACGAGCAGTACTTC. As protein: CASSQGRYEQYF.

CDR3 sequence (DNA): TGTGCCTGGAACGGGGGTCTAACCTACGAGCAGTACTTC. This encodes CAWNGGLTYEQYF. V gene TRBV30 combines with J gene TRBJ2-7; possibly TRBD2 for D (6 bases). Germline values: CDR1 GTSNPN, CDR2 SVGIG (reference sequence). The CDR3 extends over 13 amino acids. V gave up 4 bases and J gave up 2 bases, with 12 bases separating them. Drawing the rest from reference TRBV30 and TRBJ2-7, the complete variable domain is SQTIHQWPATLVQPVGSPLSLECTVEGTSNPNLYWYRQAAGRGLQLLFYSVGIGQISSEVPQNLSASRPQDRQFILSSKKLLLSDSGFYLCAWNGGLTYEQYFGPGTRLTVT.

In its sample, this clonotype ranks as medium-sized. The gene calls are TRBV4-3 and TRBJ2-7; 11 bases are shared with TRBD2. Germline lookup yields CDR1 LGHNA and CDR2 YSLEER. The CDR3 length is 15 residues. Losses at the gene ends were 1 base for V and 2 bases for J; bases not matched to a gene: 1. The DNA for the CDR3 is TGCGCCAGCAGCCAAGGACTAGCGGGAACCTACGAGCAGTACTTC. This gives the protein CASSQGLAGTYEQYF.

By frequency in the sample, this clonotype is medium-sized. The rearrangement joins TRBV29-1 to TRBJ2-7, with 7 bases matching TRBD1. CDR3 length: 17 residues. Germline V gene lookup returns CDR1 SQVTM and CDR2 ANQGSEA. Trimming removed 6 bases from V and 0 bases from J; junction bases left unmatched: 17. The CDR3 bases are TGCAGCGTGGCCGGGACAGAAAATTTCAGGGGCTCCTACGAGCAGTACTTC. Protein: CSVAGTENFRGSYEQYF.

The chain recombines TRBV28 with TRBJ2-1; no clear D. Trimming cost V 1 base and J 0 bases, with 4 bases left between them. The CDR3 extends over 14 amino acids. Germline-derived CDR1 and CDR2 are MDHEN and SYDVKM. The CDR3 sequence is CASSLSYSYNEQFF. The CDR3 bases are TGTGCCAGCAGTTTATCATACTCCTACAATGAGCAGTTCTTC. Looking up the rest from reference TRBV28 and TRBJ2-1 gives the full variable domain: DVKVTQSSRYLVKRTGEKVFLECVQDMDHENMFWYRQDPGLGLRLIYFSYDVKMKEKGDIPEGYSVSREKKERFSLILESASTNQTSMYLCASSLSYSYNEQFFGPGTRLTVL.

The chain employs TRBV5-4 and TRBJ2-3; D is unresolved. V was trimmed by 4 bases and J by 6 bases, leaving 15 bases between them. Germline V lookup: CDR1 SGHNT, CDR2 YYREEE (reference sequence). The CDR3 covers 14 residues. The CDR3 loop reads CASSLAAVPDTQYF. CDR3 in DNA: TGTGCCAGCAGCCTCGCAGCCGTGCCCGATACGCAGTATTTT.

This clonotype is termed medium-sized. V and J are TRBV13 and TRBJ1-1, with D possibly being TRBD1 (5 bases). Germline CDR1 is PRHDT and CDR2 is FYEKMQ (reference sequence). Deletions cut 2 bases from V and 4 bases from J, with 11 bases between. The CDR3 length is 14 residues. For the CDR3, the DNA is TGTGCCAGCAGCTTATTCTCAGGGTTCACTGAAGCTTTCTTT. Protein product: CASSLFSGFTEAFF.

By share of the sample, this clonotype is medium-sized. This sequence joins TRBV6-2 or TRBV6-3 and TRBJ2-1; D call uncertain. This CDR3 contains 11 residues. Germline V lookup: CDR1 MNHEY, CDR2 SVGEGT. V was shortened by 2 bases and J by 7 bases, with 3 bases between the two germline ends. CDR3: CASSYGNEQFF. The CDR3, as DNA: TGTGCCAGCAGTTACGGAAATGAGCAGTTCTTC.

In its sample, this clonotype is medium-sized. The chain carries TRBV3-1 and TRBJ2-1, with a possible D match to TRBD2 (6 bases). This CDR3 has 12 residues. The V end lost 4 bases, the J end lost 10 bases, and 11 bases lay between the germline ends. Germline V gene sequence: CDR1 LGHDT, CDR2 YNNKEL (reference sequence). CDR3 sequence: CASSPGGAEQFF. The CDR3 nucleotides read TGTGCCAGCAGCCCCGGAGGGGCCGAGCAGTTCTTC.

By its share, this clonotype is medium-sized. The chain uses TRBV7-3 and TRBJ2-3; D tentatively fits TRBD1 or TRBD2 (5 bases each). Looked up from germline, CDR1 is SGHTA and CDR2 is FQGTGA. Trimming took 5 bases from V and 6 from J, leaving 18 bases between them. This CDR3 has 15 residues. The CDR3 coding sequence is TGTGCCAGCAGCAAAGGACTCCTCGAGGGGGATACGCAGTATTTT. It translates to CASSKGLLEGDTQYF.

By share of the sample, this clonotype is medium-sized (0.01 to 0.1%). The genes are TRBV5-1 and TRBJ1-4; TRBD1 matches at 12 bases. CDR3 length: 17 residues. CDR1 and CDR2 (germline): SGHRS, YFSETQ. The junction had 9 bases not matched to a gene; V was cut back by 3 bases and J by 6 bases. The CDR3: CASSSFRDRGRHEKLFF. CDR3 DNA: TGCGCCAGCAGCTCGTTCCGGGACAGGGGGCGGCATGAAAAACTGTTTTTT. The variable domain in full, completed from reference TRBV5-1 and TRBJ1-4, reads KAGVTQTPRYLIKTRGQQVTLSCSPISGHRSVSWYQQTPGQGLQFLFEYFSETQRNKGNFPGRFSGRQFSNSRSEMNVSTLELGDSALYLCASSSFRDRGRHEKLFFGSGTQLSVL.

This clonotype was seen more than once but under ten times. The V and J genes are TRBV9 and TRBJ2-7; no reliable D call. Trimming stripped 0 bases from V and 3 bases from J, with 7 bases between. The CDR3 sequence is 13 residues long. Germline CDR1 reads SGDLS; CDR2 reads YYNGEE. CDR3 region: CASSVAEDYEQYF. CDR3 bases: TGTGCCAGCAGCGTAGCCGAGGACTACGAGCAGTACTTC.

The V gene is TRBV27, the J gene TRBJ2-3, with 10 positions matching TRBD2. CDR3 size: 15 residues. The V and J ends lost 6 bases and 5 bases, in that order; junction bases with no gene match: 8. CDR1 and CDR2 from the germline V gene are MNHEY and SMNVEV (reference sequence). CDR3 protein: CASRPIAGGIDTQYF. As DNA, the CDR3 is TGTGCCAGCAGGCCCATAGCGGGGGGAATAGATACGCAGTATTTT.

Sample share makes this clonotype medium-sized. This chain links TRBV5-5 with TRBJ2-1; 7 bases agree with TRBD1. Germline V gene data show CDR1 as SGHKS and CDR2 as YYEKEE (reference sequence). V lost 4 bases to trimming and J lost 0 bases; unmatched junction nucleotides: 4. The CDR3 totals 15 residues. CDR3 nucleotides: TGTGCCAGCAGCGACAGGGTGGACTCCTACAATGAGCAGTTCTTC. Its protein is CASSDRVDSYNEQFF. Combining the CDR3 with reference TRBV5-5 and TRBJ2-1 gives the whole variable domain DAGVTQSPTHLIKTRGQQVTLRCSPISGHKSVSWYQQVLGQGPQFIFQYYEKEERGRGNFPDRFSARQFPNYSSELNVNALLLGDSALYLCASSDRVDSYNEQFFGPGTRLTVL.